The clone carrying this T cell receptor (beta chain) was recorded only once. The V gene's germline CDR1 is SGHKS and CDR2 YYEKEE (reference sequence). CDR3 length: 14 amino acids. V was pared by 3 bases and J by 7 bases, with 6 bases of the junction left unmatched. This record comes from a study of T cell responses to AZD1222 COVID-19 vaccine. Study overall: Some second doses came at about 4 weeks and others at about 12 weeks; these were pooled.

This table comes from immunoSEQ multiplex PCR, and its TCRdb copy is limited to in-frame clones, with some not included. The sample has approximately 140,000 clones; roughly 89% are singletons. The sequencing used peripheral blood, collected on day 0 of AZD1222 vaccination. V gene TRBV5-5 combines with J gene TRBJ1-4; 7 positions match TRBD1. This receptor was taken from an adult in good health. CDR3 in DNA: TGTGCCAGCAGCTACCGACAGGGAGTTGAAAAACTGTTTTTT. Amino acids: CASSYRQGVEKLFF.